This is a list of T cell receptor beta chains from one sample in a study of blood T cell repertoires in COVID-19. The protocol was immunoSEQ multiplex PCR, while the TCRdb copy is restricted to in-frame clones and leaves out a portion. This table holds more than 110,000 clones, 60% to 80% found once. Sequencing was carried out using PBMCs or T cells enriched from blood (not recorded which). The receptors here all came from a woman in her forties or fifties who had recovered from COVID-19. Each CDR3 is given with its conserved first and last residue. D genes are given only for firm matches. Expanded clones get a size class; other rows say once, few or many, or leave the size out.

d_call: .
v_call: TRBV4-1
clone_size: .
j_call: TRBJ1-5
cdr3_nt: TGCGCCAGCAGTCTGACAGGCCCGGGCAATCAGCCCCAGCATTTT
cdr3_aa: CASSLTGPGNQPQHF

d_call: .
v_call: TRBV18
clone_size: once
j_call: TRBJ2-3
cdr3_nt: TGTGCCAGCTCACTCTCTATAGTCGGCACAGATACGCAGTATTTT
cdr3_aa: CASSLSIVGTDTQYF

d_call: TRBD1
v_call: TRBV6-5
clone_size: .
j_call: TRBJ1-5
cdr3_nt: TGTGCCAGCAGTTCCCGGACAGGGGGCGATAATCAGCCCCAGCATTTT
cdr3_aa: CASSSRTGGDNQPQHF

d_call: TRBD1
v_call: TRBV19
clone_size: few
j_call: TRBJ1-1
cdr3_nt: TGTGCCACGAAGGGACAGGGCTACACTGAAGCTTTCTTT
cdr3_aa: CATKGQGYTEAFF

d_call: TRBD2
v_call: TRBV5-4
clone_size: once
j_call: TRBJ2-1
cdr3_nt: TGTGCCAGCAGCTTGGCCGGAGGTTTCGCCGCGGGGGGGGACGGTGAGCAGTTCTTC
cdr3_aa: CASSLAGGFAAGGDGEQFF

d_call: TRBD1
v_call: TRBV11-2
clone_size: .
j_call: TRBJ2-3
cdr3_nt: TGTGCCAGCAGCTCATGGACAGGGTTAAGTACAGATACGCAGTATTTT
cdr3_aa: CASSSWTGLSTDTQYF

d_call: TRBD1
v_call: TRBV27
clone_size: .
j_call: TRBJ1-3
cdr3_nt: TGTGCCAGCAAAATGGACAGGCGCTCTGGAAACACCATATATTTT
cdr3_aa: CASKMDRRSGNTIYF

d_call: TRBD1
v_call: TRBV19
clone_size: .
j_call: TRBJ1-2
cdr3_nt: TGTGCCAGTAGTATATGGCCCCCACGGGACAGCCACCCCTATGGCTACACCTTC
cdr3_aa: CASSIWPPRDSHPYGYTF

d_call: .
v_call: TRBV12-1
clone_size: .
j_call: TRBJ2-7
cdr3_nt: TGTGCCAGCAGCCTTTCCCCCTCCCAGCGGGGGTACTACGAGCAGTACTTC
cdr3_aa: CASSLSPSQRGYYEQYF

d_call: TRBD1
v_call: TRBV28
clone_size: .
j_call: TRBJ1-6
cdr3_nt: TGTGCCAGCAGGGGACAGGGGAGGTCGGAATCACCCCTCCACTTT
cdr3_aa: CASRGQGRSESPLHF

d_call: TRBD1
v_call: TRBV5-1
clone_size: .
j_call: TRBJ1-1
cdr3_nt: TGCGCCAGCAGCTTGGGGACAGGCACTGAAGCTTTCTTT
cdr3_aa: CASSLGTGTEAFF

d_call: TRBD1
v_call: TRBV27
clone_size: .
j_call: TRBJ2-7
cdr3_nt: TGTGCCAGCAGTTTACTGGGACAGGGACGCTACGAGCAGTACTTC
cdr3_aa: CASSLLGQGRYEQYF

d_call: .
v_call: TRBV7-2
clone_size: .
j_call: TRBJ1-5
cdr3_nt: TGTGCCAGCAGCCCCGGCGGGGGAAATCAGCCCCAGCATTTT
cdr3_aa: CASSPGGGNQPQHF

d_call: TRBD2
v_call: TRBV19
clone_size: .
j_call: TRBJ2-7
cdr3_nt: TGTGCCAGTAGTATAGGGGGACTAGCAGAGCAGTACTTC
cdr3_aa: CASSIGGLAEQYF

d_call: TRBD1
v_call: TRBV5-4
clone_size: .
j_call: TRBJ1-2
cdr3_nt: TGTGCCAGCACCCGGCCAGGGGGCCTCTATGGCTACACCTTC
cdr3_aa: CASTRPGGLYGYTF

d_call: TRBD1
v_call: TRBV3-1/TRBV3-2
clone_size: .
j_call: TRBJ1-2
cdr3_nt: TGTGCCAGCAGCCAGGGTTGGGACAGGAGCCGTTATGGCTACACCTTC
cdr3_aa: CASSQGWDRSRYGYTF